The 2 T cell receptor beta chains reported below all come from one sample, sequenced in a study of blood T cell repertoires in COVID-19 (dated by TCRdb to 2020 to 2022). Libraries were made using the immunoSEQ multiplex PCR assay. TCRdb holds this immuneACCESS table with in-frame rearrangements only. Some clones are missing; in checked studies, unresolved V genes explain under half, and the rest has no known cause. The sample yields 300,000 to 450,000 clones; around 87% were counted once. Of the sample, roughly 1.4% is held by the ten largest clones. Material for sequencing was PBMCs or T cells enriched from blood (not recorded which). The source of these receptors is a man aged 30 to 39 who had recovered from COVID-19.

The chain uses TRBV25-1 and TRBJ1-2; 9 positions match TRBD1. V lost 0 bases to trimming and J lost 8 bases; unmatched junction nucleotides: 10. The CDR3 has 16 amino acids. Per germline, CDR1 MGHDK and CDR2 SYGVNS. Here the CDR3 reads CASSEYLLGDRVGYTF. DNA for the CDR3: TGTGCCAGCAGTGAATATCTGCTGGGGGACAGGGTCGGCTACACCTTC.

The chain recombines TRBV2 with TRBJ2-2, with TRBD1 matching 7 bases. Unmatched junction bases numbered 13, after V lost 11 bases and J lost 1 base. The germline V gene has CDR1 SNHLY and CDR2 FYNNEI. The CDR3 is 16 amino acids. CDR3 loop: CAGADRASMNTGELFF. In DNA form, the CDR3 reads TGTGCCGGGGCCGACAGGGCATCAATGAACACCGGGGAGCTGTTTTTT.